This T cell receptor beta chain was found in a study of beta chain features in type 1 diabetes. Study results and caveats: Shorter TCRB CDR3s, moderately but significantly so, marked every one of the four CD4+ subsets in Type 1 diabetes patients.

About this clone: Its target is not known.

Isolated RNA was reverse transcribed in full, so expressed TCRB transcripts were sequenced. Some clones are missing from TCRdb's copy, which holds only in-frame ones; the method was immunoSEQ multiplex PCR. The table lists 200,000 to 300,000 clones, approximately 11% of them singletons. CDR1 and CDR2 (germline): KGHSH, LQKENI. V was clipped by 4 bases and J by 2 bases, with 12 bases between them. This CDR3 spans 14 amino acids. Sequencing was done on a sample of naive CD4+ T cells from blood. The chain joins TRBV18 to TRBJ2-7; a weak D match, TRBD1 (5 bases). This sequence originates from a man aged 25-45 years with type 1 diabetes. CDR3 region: CASSQTEETYEQYF. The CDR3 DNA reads TGTGCCAGCTCACAGACAGAGGAGACCTACGAGCAGTACTTC.